Below are 24 T cell receptor beta chains sequenced from a single sample in a study of brain T cells in children with intractable seizures. TCRdb keeps only in-frame clones here, not all; method: immunoSEQ multiplex PCR. The table shows about 64,000 clones, with 95% to 96% occurring only once. Here the sequenced sample was peripheral blood, taken at surgery. These receptors were collected from a boy in the first two years of life with focal cortical dysplasia and intractable seizures.

The chain combines TRBV3-1 (or the pseudogene TRBV3-2) with TRBJ1-1; D ambiguous. Looked up from germline, CDR1 is LGHDT and CDR2 is YNNKEL (reference sequence). This CDR3 region has 11 residues. Trimming removed 9 bases at V and 2 bases at J, with 7 bases between. The CDR3 coding sequence is TGTGCCAGGGATACCAACACTGAAGCTTTCTTT. As protein: CARDTNTEAFF.

This chain connects TRBV24-1 to TRBJ2-2, with 7 bases fitting TRBD2. Per the germline V gene, CDR1 is KGHDR and CDR2 is SFDVKD. V shed 4 bases and J 7 bases; nucleotides not matched to a gene: 11. This CDR3 contains 16 residues. The DNA for the CDR3 is TGTGCCACCAGTGACCCTTGGCGGGAGCGGAACGGGGAGCTGTTTTTT. Its protein is CATSDPWRERNGELFF.

This clone was seen just once. The genes are TRBV6-5 and TRBJ2-3; no reliable D call. V was shortened by 8 bases and J by 6 bases, with 21 bases between the two germline ends. Per germline, CDR1 MNHEY and CDR2 SVGAGI. The CDR3 sequence is 15 residues long. CDR3 nucleotide sequence: TGTGCCAGCGGGGTCCTTTCGAATGAGCGTGATACGCAGTATTTT. Protein: CASGVLSNERDTQYF.

V usage is TRBV28 and J usage is TRBJ1-6; possible D gene TRBD1, 6 bases. This CDR3 is built from 13 residues. Trimming removed 6 bases at V and 9 bases at J, with 12 bases between. Looked up from germline, CDR1 is MDHEN and CDR2 is SYDVKM. The CDR3 nucleotides are TGTGCCAGCAGGATGGACAGAAGTTCACCCCTCCACTTT. It is translated as CASRMDRSSPLHF.

The CDR3 loop reads CSVSSGLDIGEQFF. Written as DNA, the CDR3 is TGCAGCGTGTCTTCGGGACTAGATATCGGTGAGCAGTTCTTC. The gene calls are TRBV29-1 and TRBJ2-1; 8 positions match TRBD2. Trimming at V came to 6 bases and at J to 9 bases, leaving 13 bases not matched to a gene. The CDR3 covers 14 residues. Germline V gene sequence: CDR1 SQVTM, CDR2 ANQGSEA.

V gene TRBV27 combines with J gene TRBJ1-2, with D unclear. The CDR3 spans 15 residues. Trimming cost V 6 bases and J 3 bases, with 17 bases left between them. Germline V lookup: CDR1 MNHEY, CDR2 SMNVEV (reference sequence). The CDR3 DNA is TGTGCCAGCAGACCCTTAGGGTCAGTTCACTATGGCTACACCTTC. Translation: CASRPLGSVHYGYTF.

V is TRBV4-1 and J is TRBJ2-3; TRBD2 is a possible D gene (5 bases). V was clipped by 0 bases and J by 4 bases, with 11 bases between them. The germline V gene has CDR1 MGHRA and CDR2 YSYEKL. The CDR3 covers 15 residues. Written as DNA, the CDR3 is TGCGCCAGCAGCCAAGAGGGAGTTGGGGCAGATACGCAGTATTTT. It yields the protein CASSQEGVGADTQYF.

V gene TRBV3-1 (or the pseudogene TRBV3-2) combines with J gene TRBJ1-2; D unclear. Trimming took 1 base from V and 1 from J, leaving 7 bases between them. This CDR3 comprises 14 residues. The germline V gene encodes CDR1 LGHDT and CDR2 YNNKEL (reference sequence). CDR3 DNA: TGTGCCAGCAGCCAAGCCCCCGGTAACTATGGCTACACCTTC. It is translated as CASSQAPGNYGYTF.

This chain links TRBV29-1 with TRBJ2-1; 10 bases align to TRBD2. Unmatched junction bases numbered 6, after V lost 0 bases and J lost 13 bases. The CDR3 consists of 13 residues. Germline CDR1 SQVTM, CDR2 ANQGSEA. DNA of the CDR3: TGCAGCGTTGAAGATATAGCGGGGGGCCCTCAGTTCTTC. Its protein is CSVEDIAGGPQFF.

The chain carries TRBV3-1 (or the pseudogene TRBV3-2) and TRBJ1-1; D ambiguous. The CDR3 totals 12 residues. CDR1 is LGHDT and CDR2 is YNNKEL in the germline V gene (reference sequence). Trimming left V 1 base short and J 3 bases short, with 3 bases between. CDR3 sequence (DNA): TGTGCCAGCAGCCAAGTCGACACTGAAGCTTTCTTT. This sequence encodes CASSQVDTEAFF.

V and J are TRBV27 and TRBJ2-1; D might be TRBD2 (5 bases). This CDR3 has 15 amino acids. The V gene lost 2 bases and the J gene lost 0 bases, with 8 bases spanning the gap. Germline assignment: CDR1 MNHEY and CDR2 SMNVEV (reference sequence). The CDR3 bases are TGTGCCAGCAGTTTAAGCGGTAGCTCCTACAATGAGCAGTTCTTC. This gives the protein CASSLSGSSYNEQFF.

The rearrangement joins TRBV5-1 to TRBJ1-1; D perhaps matches TRBD1 (6 bases). CDR1 is SGHRS and CDR2 is YFSETQ in the germline V gene. Trimming removed 4 bases from V and 0 bases from J, with 16 bases in between. The CDR3 covers 16 residues. The CDR3 protein is CASSQRQANLNTEAFF. The DNA for the CDR3 is TGCGCCAGCAGCCAACGACAGGCAAACTTGAACACTGAAGCTTTCTTT.

The chain recombines TRBV19 with TRBJ2-5, with D maybe TRBD2 (6 bases). Between the trimmed V and J ends, which lost 6 bases and 1 base, there was a span of 9 bases. From germline, CDR1 is LNHDA and CDR2 SQIVND (reference sequence). This CDR3 spans 13 amino acids. The CDR3 here is CASRVEGQETQYF. The CDR3 DNA sequence: TGTGCCAGTAGGGTGGAGGGCCAAGAGACCCAGTACTTC.

J is TRBJ2-1 and V is TRBV4-1; tentatively, D is TRBD1 (6 bases). V shed 0 bases and J shed 3 bases, with 9 bases lying between them. This CDR3 comprises 15 residues. The germline gives CDR1 MGHRA, CDR2 YSYEKL. The CDR3 region has the DNA TGCGCCAGCAGCCAAGAATGGGACATCTACAATGAGCAGTTCTTC. Residues: CASSQEWDIYNEQFF.

This chain links TRBV20-1 with TRBJ2-7, with D hard to call. CDR1 and CDR2 from the germline V gene are DFQATT and SNEGSKA (reference sequence). Trimming cost V 1 base and J 2 bases, with 3 bases left between them. This CDR3 region has 11 residues. The CDR3 DNA reads as TGCAGTGCTAGAGTAACCTACGAGCAGTACTTC. Its translation is CSARVTYEQYF.

The chain uses TRBV5-4 and TRBJ1-1; 9 nucleotides line up with TRBD1. There are 14 residues in the CDR3. CDR1 and CDR2 from the germline V gene are SGHNT and YYREEE (reference sequence). V was pared by 0 bases and J by 4 bases, with 1 base of the junction left unmatched. The CDR3 nucleotides read TGTGCCAGCAGCTTGGGGGGACAGGGCACTGAAGCTTTCTTT. It codes for CASSLGGQGTEAFF.

The V gene is TRBV11-3, the J gene TRBJ1-4; D is unclear. V was trimmed by 3 bases and J by 5 bases, leaving 7 bases between them. Germline CDR1 reads SGHNT; CDR2 reads YENEEA. The CDR3 is 13 residues long. CDR3 sequence (DNA): TGTGCCAGCAGCTTGGGCCTAAATGAAAAACTGTTTTTT. Translation: CASSLGLNEKLFF.

CDR3 nucleotides: TGTGCCAGCAGTCTGGGACAGCCCTACGAGCAGTACTTC. It codes for CASSLGQPYEQYF. The rearrangement uses TRBV12-3 or TRBV12-4 and TRBJ2-7; 7 nucleotides agree with TRBD1. Trimming took 5 bases from V and 2 from J; bases not matched to a gene: 3. This CDR3 spans 13 amino acids.

The rearrangement links TRBV28 to TRBJ2-7; D possibly corresponds to TRBD2 (6 bases). The CDR3 runs 16 residues. The V gene lost 8 bases and the J gene lost 2 bases, with 22 bases spanning the gap. The germline CDR1 and CDR2 sequences are MDHEN and SYDVKM. The CDR3 DNA is TGTGCCAGCGCCTCCCTCAACGGCGGGAACCCCTACGAGCAGTACTTC. This encodes CASASLNGGNPYEQYF. Together with reference TRBV28 and TRBJ2-7, the CDR3 gives the full variable domain: DVKVTQSSRYLVKRTGEKVFLECVQDMDHENMFWYRQDPGLGLRLIYFSYDVKMKEKGDIPEGYSVSREKKERFSLILESASTNQTSMYLCASASLNGGNPYEQYFGPGTRLTVT.

The chain combines TRBV27 with TRBJ2-3; 12 bases align to TRBD2. CDR1 is MNHEY and CDR2 is SMNVEV in the germline V gene (reference sequence). J gave up 6 bases and V 4 bases, and 5 bases lay outside the gene matches. This CDR3 has 15 amino acids. The CDR3, as DNA: TGTGCCAGCAGTTCTGGACTAGCGGGGTATGATACGCAGTATTTT. Amino acids: CASSSGLAGYDTQYF.

The chain employs TRBV3-1 (or the pseudogene TRBV3-2) and TRBJ1-1, with a possible D match to TRBD1 (6 bases). Trimming took 4 bases from V and 4 from J, leaving 13 bases between them. Per germline, CDR1 LGHDT and CDR2 YNNKEL (reference sequence). The length of the CDR3 is 14 residues. DNA of the CDR3: TGTGCCAGCAGCCTCCGGGCGGGGGCCACTGAAGCTTTCTTT. Translating it yields CASSLRAGATEAFF.

CDR3 protein: CASSFFLSGSQVGGETQYF. DNA of the CDR3: TGTGCCAGCAGCTTTTTCCTTAGCGGGTCCCAAGTGGGGGGAGAGACCCAGTACTTC. The chain links TRBV7-2 to TRBJ2-5; 7 bases match TRBD2. The V gene end was trimmed by 3 bases and the J gene end by 4 bases; junction bases not matched to a gene: 20. CDR1 and CDR2 (germline): SGHTA, FQGNSA. The CDR3 totals 19 residues.

The chain is built from TRBV6-4 and TRBJ2-7; 12 positions agree with TRBD2. Germline CDR1 and CDR2: MRHNA and SNTAGT. The CDR3 runs to 19 residues. The J segment lost 2 bases and the V segment lost 3 bases, leaving 14 bases of the junction unmatched. The CDR3, as DNA: TGTGCCAGCAGTGAACAAACTTCTCGGACTAGCGGGGAGGCCTACGAGCAGTACTTC. As protein: CASSEQTSRTSGEAYEQYF.

V gene TRBV28 combines with J gene TRBJ1-1; the match to TRBD1 covers 7 bases. The CDR3 length is 17 residues. V gave up 5 bases and J gave up 2 bases; unmatched junction bases: 14. Germline CDR1 and CDR2: MDHEN and SYDVKM. CDR3 DNA: TGTGCCAGCAGTCCATCTCCGGGACAGATACTTAACACTGAAGCTTTCTTT. Translated, it gives CASSPSPGQILNTEAFF. The entire variable domain, with the rest obtained from reference TRBV28 and TRBJ1-1, is as follows: DVKVTQSSRYLVKRTGEKVFLECVQDMDHENMFWYRQDPGLGLRLIYFSYDVKMKEKGDIPEGYSVSREKKERFSLILESASTNQTSMYLCASSPSPGQILNTEAFFGQGTRLTVV.